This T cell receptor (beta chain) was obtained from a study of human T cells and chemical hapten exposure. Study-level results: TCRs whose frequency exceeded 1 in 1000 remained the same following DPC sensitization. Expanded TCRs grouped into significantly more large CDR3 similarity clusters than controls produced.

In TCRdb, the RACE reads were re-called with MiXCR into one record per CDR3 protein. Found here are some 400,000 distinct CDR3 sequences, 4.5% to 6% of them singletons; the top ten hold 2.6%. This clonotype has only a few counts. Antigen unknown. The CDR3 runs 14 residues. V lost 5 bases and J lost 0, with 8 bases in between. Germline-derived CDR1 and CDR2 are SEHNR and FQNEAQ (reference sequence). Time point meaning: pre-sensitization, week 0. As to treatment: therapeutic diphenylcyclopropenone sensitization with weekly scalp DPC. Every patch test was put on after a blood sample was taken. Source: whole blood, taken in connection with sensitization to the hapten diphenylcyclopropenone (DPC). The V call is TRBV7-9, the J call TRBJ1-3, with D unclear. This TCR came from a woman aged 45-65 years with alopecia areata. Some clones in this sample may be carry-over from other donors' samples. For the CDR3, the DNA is TGTGCCAGCAGCCCCGTAAACTCTGGAAACACCATATATTTT. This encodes CASSPVNSGNTIYF.